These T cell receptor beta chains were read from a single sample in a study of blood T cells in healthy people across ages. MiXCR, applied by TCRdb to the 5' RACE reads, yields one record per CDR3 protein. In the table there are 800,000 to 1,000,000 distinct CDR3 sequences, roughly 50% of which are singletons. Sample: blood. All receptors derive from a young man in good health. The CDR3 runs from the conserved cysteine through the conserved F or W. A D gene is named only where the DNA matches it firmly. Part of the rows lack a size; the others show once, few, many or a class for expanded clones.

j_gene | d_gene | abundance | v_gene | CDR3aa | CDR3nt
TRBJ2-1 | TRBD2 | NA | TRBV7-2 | CASSTGTSSYNEQFF | TGTGCCAGCAGCACCGGGACTAGCTCCTACAATGAGCAGTTCTTC
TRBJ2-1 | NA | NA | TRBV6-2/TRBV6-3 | CASIDPPGNNEQFF | TGTGCCAGCATCGACCCCCCGGGGAACAATGAGCAGTTCTTC
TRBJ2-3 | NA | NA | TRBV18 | CASSPPVVDTQYF | TGTGCCAGCTCACCACCGGTTGTGGATACGCAGTATTTT
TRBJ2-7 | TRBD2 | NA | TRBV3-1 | CASSRTSGIHEQYF | TGTGCCAGCAGCCGGACTAGCGGGATCCACGAGCAGTACTTC
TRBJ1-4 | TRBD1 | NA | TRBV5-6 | CASSLTGTGDEKLFF | TGTGCCAGCAGTTTAACCGGGACAGGGGATGAAAAACTGTTTTTT
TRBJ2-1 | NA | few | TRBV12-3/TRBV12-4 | CASSPTGGPLSSYNEQFF | TGTGCCAGCAGCCCCACCGGGGGGCCCCTTAGCTCCTACAATGAGCAGTTCTTC
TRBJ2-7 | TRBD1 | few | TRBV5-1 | CASSRRDRGFRTTTEQYF | TGCGCCAGCAGCCGCCGGGACAGGGGGTTCAGGACTACCACCGAGCAGTACTTC
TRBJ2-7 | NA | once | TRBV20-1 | CSARPLLLGSYEQYF | TGCAGTGCTAGACCCCTCCTACTTGGTTCCTACGAGCAGTACTTC
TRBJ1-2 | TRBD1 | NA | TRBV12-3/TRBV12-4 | CASSLLAGQGTYGYTF | TGTGCCAGCAGTTTACTGGCGGGACAGGGTACCTATGGCTACACCTTC
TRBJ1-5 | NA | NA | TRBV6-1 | CASNLEGIGNQPQHF | TGTGCCAGCAACCTGGAGGGAATAGGCAATCAGCCCCAGCATTTT